This T cell receptor (beta chain) was recorded in a study of monozygotic twins with inflammatory bowel disease. No sorting of T cells preceded isolation of total RNA from whole blood. Germline V gene data show CDR1 as SGHRS and CDR2 as YFSETQ. The CDR3 has 15 amino acids. TCRdb re-called the 5' RACE reads and shows each CDR3 protein once, DNA omitted. This sample's clone table lists some 150,000 distinct CDR3 sequences. The TCR originated in a human donor with ulcerative colitis or Crohn's disease, or a healthy co-twin of an affected twin (not recorded which). Sequenced sample: blood. The chain employs TRBV5-1 and TRBJ2-1; TCRdb indicates TRBD2, and absent DNA this call remains unverified. CDR3 sequence reads: CASSLGLDGVNEQFF.